This TCR beta chain was identified during a study of blood T cell repertoires in COVID-19. As for the study in general: From T cells, B-cell-depleted T cells, or PBMCs came the material, which was cDNA or gDNA.

Generated by immunoSEQ multiplex PCR, the TCRdb table keeps only in-frame clones and is missing some. The table includes some 190,000 clones, about four fifths detected once. The germline CDR1 and CDR2 sequences are MNHEY and SVGEGT. The CDR3 has 16 residues. With V trimmed by 0 bases and J by 7 bases, 8 bases remained unmatched. The sequence was obtained from a man aged 55-75 years with acute or convalescent COVID-19. Sequencing was done on a sample of peripheral blood. The V and J genes are TRBV6-2 or TRBV6-3 and TRBJ1-5, with 8 positions matching TRBD1. The CDR3 region is CASSYSSRGPRQPQHF. The CDR3 nucleotides are TGTGCCAGCAGTTACTCAAGCAGGGGGCCAAGGCAGCCCCAGCATTTT.